A single T cell receptor beta chain is shown here with its context. The sample is drawn from a study of cytomegalovirus exposure and HLA in healthy donors. The PCR employed 60 Vbeta primers together with 13 Jbeta primers. Only in-frame clones appear in the TCRdb table, and some are missing; sequencing was by immunoSEQ multiplex PCR. This table holds 40,000 or so clones, 60% to 85% found once. Germline V gene data show CDR1 as LNHDA and CDR2 as SQIVND (reference sequence). Trimming stripped 6 bases from V and 4 bases from J, with 19 bases between. The CDR3 length is 17 residues. This receptor was taken from a young man in good health and CMV-seronegative. The chain has TRBV19 and TRBJ2-6; D is ambiguous. The sample was PBMCs. CDR3 coding DNA: TGTGCCAGTAGCCGTACTATTCAGAGGTCCGGGGCCAACGTCCTGACTTTC. Protein sequence: CASSRTIQRSGANVLTF.